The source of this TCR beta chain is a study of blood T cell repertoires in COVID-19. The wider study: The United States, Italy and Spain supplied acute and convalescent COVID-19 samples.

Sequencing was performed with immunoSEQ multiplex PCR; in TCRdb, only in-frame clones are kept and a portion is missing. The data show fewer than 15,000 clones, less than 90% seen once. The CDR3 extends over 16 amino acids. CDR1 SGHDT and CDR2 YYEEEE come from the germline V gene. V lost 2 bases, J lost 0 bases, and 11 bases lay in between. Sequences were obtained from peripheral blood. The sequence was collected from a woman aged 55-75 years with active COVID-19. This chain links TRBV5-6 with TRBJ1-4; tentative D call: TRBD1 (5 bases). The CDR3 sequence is CASSLLRGATNEKLFF. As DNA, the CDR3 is TGTGCCAGCAGCTTATTAAGGGGTGCAACTAATGAAAAACTGTTTTTT.